Listed below are T cell receptor beta chains from one sample, sequenced in a study of metastatic and nonmetastatic thyroid tumors. TCRdb reanalyzed the PCR reads with MiXCR. The sample records some 4,000 clones, approximately 33% being singletons. Specimen: adjacent normal tissue. The receptor source for this set is a female donor with papillary thyroid cancer or a benign thyroid nodule (not recorded which). Some clones in this sample may be carry-over from other donors' samples. The CDR3 runs from the conserved cysteine through the conserved F or W. A D gene is named only where the DNA matches it firmly. The size entry is marked missing in some rows and otherwise reads once, few, many or a size class.

TRBV27	medium-sized	-	TRBJ2-3	TGTGCCAGCAGTTCAGCGGGCCTCACAGATACGCAGTATTTT	CASSSAGLTDTQYF
TRBV20-1	few	TRBD2	TRBJ2-1	TGCAGTGCTAGACAGGCGGGAGGGCCCAATGAGCAGTTCTTC	CSARQAGGPNEQFF
TRBV28	-	-	TRBJ2-7	TGTGCCAGCAGTTCCCCGTACGGGGACGGCTACTACGAGCAGTACTTC	CASSSPYGDGYYEQYF
TRBV6-1	few	-	TRBJ2-2	TGTGCCAGCATATTCACACTACGCACGGGCGGGGAGCTGTTTTTT	CASIFTLRTGGELFF
TRBV28	few	-	TRBJ2-1	TGTGCCAGCAGACCTAGTCCGTCGGACTACAATGAGCAGTTCTTC	CASRPSPSDYNEQFF
TRBV15	-	-	TRBJ1-5	TGTGCCACCAGCAGAGATTCCTTACAGCCCCAGCATTTT	CATSRDSLQPQHF
TRBV20-1	-	-	TRBJ2-7	TGCAGTGCTAGAGATCTATACCTCGGCTACGAGCAGTACTTC	CSARDLYLGYEQYF
TRBV20-1	-	-	TRBJ2-1	TGCAGTGCTAGAGATGTTGACAGGAATAGCTACAATGAGAAGTTCTTC	CSARDVDRNSYNEKFF
TRBV28	few	-	TRBJ1-2	TGTGCCAGCAGTTTAAGGCAGGACAGCCTCTATGGCTACACCTTC	CASSLRQDSLYGYTF
TRBV28	few	TRBD1	TRBJ1-1	TGTGCCAGCAGGGAAACAGGGGGGGCTTTCACTGAAGCTTTCTTT	CASRETGGAFTEAFF
TRBV6-1	large	-	TRBJ2-1	TGTGCCAGCAGTGATGGCTCTTCCAATGAGCAGTTCTTC	CASSDGSSNEQFF
TRBV6-2/TRBV6-3	-	TRBD2	TRBJ2-1	TGTGTCAGCAGTAACGGGACTAGCGGGCCAGACGCCTACAATAAGCAGTTCTTC	CVSSNGTSGPDAYNKQFF
TRBV7-3	-	-	TRBJ2-6	TGTGCCAGCAGCTTAATTCCTGCGGGGGCTTTCTCTGGGGCCAACGTCCTGACTTTC	CASSLIPAGAFSGANVLTF
TRBV4-2	large	-	TRBJ2-2	TGTGCCAGCAGCCAAGAGGCTAGACATAACACCGGGGAGCTGTTTTTT	CASSQEARHNTGELFF
TRBV20-1	-	-	TRBJ1-6	TGCAGTGCTAAGGAGGGAGAGACCCTCCACTTT	CSAKEGETLHF
TRBV20-1	-	TRBD1	TRBJ1-2	TGCAGTGCTAGGGGACAGGCTGCTAACTATGGCTACACCTTC	CSARGQAANYGYTF
TRBV11-1	-	TRBD2	TRBJ2-7	TGTGCCAGCAGCTTAGGACTAGCGGGAGATCTCGACGAGCAGTACTTC	CASSLGLAGDLDEQYF
TRBV12-3/TRBV12-4	few	-	TRBJ2-1	TGTGCCAGCAGAACGGGACTTAGCGTCTACAATGAGCAGTTCTTC	CASRTGLSVYNEQFF
TRBV20-1	-	-	TRBJ2-7	TGCAGTGCTAGAGATAGGGTGGGTAACTACGAGCAGTACTTC	CSARDRVGNYEQYF
TRBV28	few	-	TRBJ2-3	TGTGCCAGCAGTCTTAACGATGGGGTTGGCGCAGATACGCAGTATTTT	CASSLNDGVGADTQYF
TRBV11-3	few	TRBD2	TRBJ2-1	TGTGCCAGCAGCTCCCGGGCTAGCGGGAGTTACAATGAGCAGTTCTTC	CASSSRASGSYNEQFF
TRBV20-1	-	TRBD2	TRBJ2-1	TGCAGTGCTAGAGTAGCGGGAGGCAATGAGCAGTTCTTC	CSARVAGGNEQFF
TRBV29-1	-	TRBD1	TRBJ1-1	TGCAGCGTGACCGGGACAGGGATGACTGAAGCTTTCTTT	CSVTGTGMTEAFF
TRBV27	-	TRBD1	TRBJ2-2	TGTGCCAGCAGTCTCCGGGACAGGGGGCGTCTCACCGGGGAGCTGTTTTTT	CASSLRDRGRLTGELFF
TRBV20-1	-	-	TRBJ1-5	TGCAGTGCTAGTCCAGGGGCCAATCAGCCCCAGCATTTT	CSASPGANQPQHF
TRBV25-1	-	-	TRBJ1-3	TGTGCCAGCAGTGTAAGCAGGGACTCTGGAAACACCATATATTTT	CASSVSRDSGNTIYF
TRBV19	large	TRBD1	TRBJ2-2	TGTGCCACCCGGACAGGGGGCTTTGGGGAGCTGTTTTTT	CATRTGGFGELFF
TRBV12-3/TRBV12-4	-	TRBD2	TRBJ2-3	TGTGCCAGCACCTTGAGCGCGGGAGGGCCGACAGATACGCAGTATTTT	CASTLSAGGPTDTQYF
TRBV4-1	medium-sized	-	TRBJ2-5	TGCGCCAGCAGCCCCCTGAAGCAAGAGACCCAGTACTTC	CASSPLKQETQYF
TRBV6-5	few	TRBD2	TRBJ2-7	TGTGCCAGCAGTTCCGGGACTAGCGGGCGGGAGCAGTACTTC	CASSSGTSGREQYF
TRBV5-1	-	TRBD1	TRBJ1-1	TGCGCCAGCACAGCCGAACAGGGGGCCACTGAAGCTTTCTTT	CASTAEQGATEAFF
TRBV2	few	-	TRBJ2-2	TGTGCCAGCGGTTCCAGGGTGGGGACCGGGGAGCTGTTTTTT	CASGSRVGTGELFF
TRBV5-1	-	TRBD1	TRBJ1-1	TGCGCCAGCAGCCCTGGACAGGGGTTGAACACTGAAGCTTTCTTT	CASSPGQGLNTEAFF
TRBV6-1	many	-	TRBJ1-2	TGTGCCAGCGTAGGGGTCGACAAGTATGGCTACACCTTC	CASVGVDKYGYTF
TRBV5-1	once	-	TRBJ2-7	TGCGCCAGCAGTTTGGACTCTGCCTACGAGCAGTACTTC	CASSLDSAYEQYF
TRBV3-1	-	-	TRBJ1-2	TGTGCCAGCAGCCAAGGACGGGGTAACTATGGCTACACCTTC	CASSQGRGNYGYTF
TRBV12-3/TRBV12-4	-	TRBD1	TRBJ2-7	TGTGCCAGCAGATCCCCAAGCGGGACAGGGGACTACGAGCAGTACTTC	CASRSPSGTGDYEQYF
TRBV28	-	-	TRBJ2-7	TGTGCCAGCACCACTTCGGGGGGCGAGCACTACTTC	CASTTSGGEHYF
TRBV5-1	-	-	TRBJ1-6	TGCGCCAGCAGCTTGGAACAGGATTCACCCCTCCACTTT	CASSLEQDSPLHF
TRBV28	-	-	TRBJ1-2	TGTGCCAGCAGTTTAAGAAGCTATGGCTACACCTTC	CASSLRSYGYTF
TRBV28	few	-	TRBJ2-1	TGTGCCACCCCCCGTGGCCAAATCGCCAATGAGCAGTCCTTC	CATPRGQIANEQSF
TRBV19	-	TRBD1	TRBJ2-7	TGTGCCAGCAAGGGACAGGGTTCCTACGAGCAGTACTTC	CASKGQGSYEQYF
TRBV10-3	few	-	TRBJ1-2	TGTGCCATCAGTGTGGAGGGGAGAGATGGCTACACCTTC	CAISVEGRDGYTF
TRBV27	few	-	TRBJ2-1	TGTGCCAGCAGCTTAAGAGCGGTGAGCTTCTACAATGAGCATTTCTTC	CASSLRAVSFYNEHFF
TRBV6-2/TRBV6-3	-	-	TRBJ2-7	TGTGCCGGGGGGGGGCAGGGCGAGCAGTACTTC	CAGGGQGEQYF
TRBV19	-	TRBD2	TRBJ2-1	TGTGCCAGTAGTAGGACTAGCGGGGGGGACTACAATGAGCAGTTCTTC	CASSRTSGGDYNEQFF
TRBV20-1	-	-	TRBJ2-7	TGCAGTGCTAGAGAAGGGGGGAATAAGGGGGCCTACGAGCAGTACTTC	CSAREGGNKGAYEQYF
TRBV20-1	-	-	TRBJ2-3	TGCAGTCCCACCGCCGGGGGAGGGGGAGATACGCAGTATTTT	CSPTAGGGGDTQYF
TRBV20-1	-	TRBD2	TRBJ2-7	TGCAGTGCTAGATTGGGACTAGCGGGAGGCGAGCAGTACTTC	CSARLGLAGGEQYF
TRBV6-1	few	-	TRBJ2-7	TGTGCCAGCAAAACAGGGTACAACGAGCAGTACTTC	CASKTGYNEQYF
TRBV6-1	large	TRBD1	TRBJ2-4	TGTGCCAGCAGTGAAGCCATGCCCGGGACAGTTAAAAACATTCAGTACTTC	CASSEAMPGTVKNIQYF
TRBV12-3/TRBV12-4	-	TRBD2	TRBJ2-7	TGTGCCAGCACCCTGCGGGGGATTCAGGGAGAGCAGTACTTC	CASTLRGIQGEQYF
TRBV6-1	large	-	TRBJ1-2	TGTGCCAGCAGTGAAGTCTCATACTATGGCTACACCTTC	CASSEVSYYGYTF
TRBV2	-	-	TRBJ1-2	TGTGCCAGCACCCCGGGACGGTTAGCTAACTATGGCTACACCTTC	CASTPGRLANYGYTF
TRBV19	few	-	TRBJ1-2	TGTGCCAGTAGTGCACGACGACAGTCTAACTATGGCTACACCTTC	CASSARRQSNYGYTF
TRBV6-1	-	-	TRBJ1-1	TGTGCCAGCAGACCTTATGACATGCTAAACACTGAAGCTTTCTTT	CASRPYDMLNTEAFF
TRBV24-1	few	TRBD2	TRBJ2-3	TGTGCCACCAGTGTTAGGACTAGCGGGGCTGGGGATACGCAGTATTTT	CATSVRTSGAGDTQYF